This TCR beta chain is from a study of blood T cell repertoires in COVID-19. Whole-study context: Italy, Spain and the United States were the sources of the convalescent and acute COVID-19 samples. PBMCs, B-cell-depleted T cells, or T cells provided the cDNA or gDNA that made up the material.

Assay used: immunoSEQ multiplex PCR; TCRdb lists only in-frame clones, some missing. The sample has approximately 180,000 clones, around 85% seen once. Trimming took 3 bases from V and 8 from J, leaving 13 bases between them. From germline, CDR1 is LNHDA and CDR2 SQIVND (reference sequence). The CDR3 consists of 13 residues. Sequencing used peripheral blood. The chain couples TRBV19 to TRBJ1-1; D unclear. This sequence originates from a human donor with active or convalescent COVID-19. The donor label of this sample is uncertain. CDR3 sequence (DNA): TGTGCCAGTAGTATGGGAGGGTCGGGGGAAGCTTTCTTT. Residues: CASSMGGSGEAFF.